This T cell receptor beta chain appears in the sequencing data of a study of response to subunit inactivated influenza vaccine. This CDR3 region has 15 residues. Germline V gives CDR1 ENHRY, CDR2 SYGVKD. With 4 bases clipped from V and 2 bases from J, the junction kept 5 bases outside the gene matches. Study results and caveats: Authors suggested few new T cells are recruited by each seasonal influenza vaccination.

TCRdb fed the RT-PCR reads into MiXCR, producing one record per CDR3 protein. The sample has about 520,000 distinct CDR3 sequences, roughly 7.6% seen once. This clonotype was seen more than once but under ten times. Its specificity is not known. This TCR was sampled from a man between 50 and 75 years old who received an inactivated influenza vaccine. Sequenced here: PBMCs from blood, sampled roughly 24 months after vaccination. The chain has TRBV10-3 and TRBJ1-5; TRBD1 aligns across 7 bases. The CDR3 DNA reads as TGTGCCATCAGTGTGCAGGGGGGTCGCAATCAGCCCCAGCATTTT. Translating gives CAISVQGGRNQPQHF.